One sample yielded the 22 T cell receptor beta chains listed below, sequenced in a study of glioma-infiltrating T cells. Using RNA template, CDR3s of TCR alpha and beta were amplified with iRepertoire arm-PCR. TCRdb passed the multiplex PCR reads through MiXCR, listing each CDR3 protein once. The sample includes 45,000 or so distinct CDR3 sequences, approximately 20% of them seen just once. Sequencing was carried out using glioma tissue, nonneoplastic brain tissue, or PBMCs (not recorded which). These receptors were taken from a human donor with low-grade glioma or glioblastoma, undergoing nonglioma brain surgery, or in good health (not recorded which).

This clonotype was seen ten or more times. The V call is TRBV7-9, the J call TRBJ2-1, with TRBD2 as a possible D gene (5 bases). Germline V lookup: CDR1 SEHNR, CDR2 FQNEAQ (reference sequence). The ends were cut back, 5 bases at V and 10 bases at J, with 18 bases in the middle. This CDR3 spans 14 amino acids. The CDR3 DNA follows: TGTGCCAGCAGCCTGCGGGCGGCCATGGGCGAGCAGTTCTTC. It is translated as CASSLRAAMGEQFF.

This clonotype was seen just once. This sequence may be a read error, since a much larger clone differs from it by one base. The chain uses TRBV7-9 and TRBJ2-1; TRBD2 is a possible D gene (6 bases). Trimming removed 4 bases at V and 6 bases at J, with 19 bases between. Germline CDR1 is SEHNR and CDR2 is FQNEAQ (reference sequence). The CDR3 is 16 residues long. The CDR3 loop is CASSSPYTPGSNEQFF. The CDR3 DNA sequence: TGTGCCAGCAGCTCCCCCTACACTCCCGGGAGCAATGAGCAGTTCTTC.

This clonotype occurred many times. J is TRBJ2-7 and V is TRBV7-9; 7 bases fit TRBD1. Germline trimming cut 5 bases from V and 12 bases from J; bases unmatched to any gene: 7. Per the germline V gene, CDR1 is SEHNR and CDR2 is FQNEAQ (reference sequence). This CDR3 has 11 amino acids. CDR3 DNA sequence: TGTGCCAGCAGCAGCATAGACAGGGTGTACGTC. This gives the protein CASSSIDRVYV.

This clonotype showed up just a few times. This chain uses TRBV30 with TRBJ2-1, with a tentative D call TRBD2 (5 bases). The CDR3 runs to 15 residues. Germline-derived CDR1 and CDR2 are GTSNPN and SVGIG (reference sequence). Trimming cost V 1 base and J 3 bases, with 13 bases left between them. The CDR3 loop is CAWSDSPGGYNEQFF. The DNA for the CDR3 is TGTGCCTGGAGTGACAGCCCAGGAGGCTACAATGAGCAGTTCTTC.

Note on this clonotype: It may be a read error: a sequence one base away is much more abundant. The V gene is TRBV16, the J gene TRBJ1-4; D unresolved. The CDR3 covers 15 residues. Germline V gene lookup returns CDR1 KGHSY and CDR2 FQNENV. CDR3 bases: TGTGCCAGCAGCCTTTCGATCGCGGGAGGCGAAAAACTGTCTTTT. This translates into CASSLSIAGGEKLSF. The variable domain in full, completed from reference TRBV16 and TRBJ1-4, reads GEEVAQTPKHLVRGEGQKAKLYCAPIKGHSYVFWYQQVLKNEFKFLISFQNENVFDETGMPKERFSAKCLPNSPCSLEIQATKLEDSAVYFCASSLSIAGGEKLSFGSGTQLSVL.

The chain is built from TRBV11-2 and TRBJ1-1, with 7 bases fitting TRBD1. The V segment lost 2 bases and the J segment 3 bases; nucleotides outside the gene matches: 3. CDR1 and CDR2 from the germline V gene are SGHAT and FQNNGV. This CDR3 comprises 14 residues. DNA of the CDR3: TGTGCCAGCAGCTTAAACAGGGGCCACACTGAAGCTTTCTTT. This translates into CASSLNRGHTEAFF.

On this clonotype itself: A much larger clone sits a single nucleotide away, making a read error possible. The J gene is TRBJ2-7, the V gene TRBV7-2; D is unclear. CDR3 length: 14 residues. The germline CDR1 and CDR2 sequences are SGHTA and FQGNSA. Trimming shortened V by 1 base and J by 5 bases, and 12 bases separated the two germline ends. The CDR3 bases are TGTGCCAGCAGCTTAGTGGGCAGTAGGAACGAGCAGTACGTC. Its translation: CASSLVGSRNEQYV.

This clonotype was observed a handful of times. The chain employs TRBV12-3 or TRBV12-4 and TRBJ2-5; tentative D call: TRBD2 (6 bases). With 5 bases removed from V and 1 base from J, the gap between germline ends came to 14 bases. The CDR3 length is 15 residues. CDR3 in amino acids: CASSTGTLVQETQYF. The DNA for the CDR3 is TGTGCCAGCAGTACCGGGACTCTAGTCCAAGAGACCCAGTACTTC.

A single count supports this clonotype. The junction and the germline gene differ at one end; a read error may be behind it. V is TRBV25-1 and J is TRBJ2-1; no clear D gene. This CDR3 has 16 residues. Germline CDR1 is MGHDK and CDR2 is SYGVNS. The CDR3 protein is CASSELGLDGYNEQFF. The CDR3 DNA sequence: TGTGCCAGCAGTGAATTAGGTCTAGATGGCTACAATGAGCAGTTCTTT.

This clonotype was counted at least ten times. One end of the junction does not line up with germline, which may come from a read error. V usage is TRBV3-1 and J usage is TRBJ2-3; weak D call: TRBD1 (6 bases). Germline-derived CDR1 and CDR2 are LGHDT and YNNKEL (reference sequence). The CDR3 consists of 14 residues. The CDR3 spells CASTQTGRTDTQYF. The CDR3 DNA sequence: TGTGCCAGCACCCAAACAGGGCGCACAGATACGCAGTATTTT.

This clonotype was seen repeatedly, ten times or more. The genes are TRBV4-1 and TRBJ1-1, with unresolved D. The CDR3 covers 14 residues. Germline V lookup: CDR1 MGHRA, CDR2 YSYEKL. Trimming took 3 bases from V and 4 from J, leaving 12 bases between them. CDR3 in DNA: TGCGCCAGCAGCCACGCTATTGGAAGCACTGAAGCTTTCTTT. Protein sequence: CASSHAIGSTEAFF.

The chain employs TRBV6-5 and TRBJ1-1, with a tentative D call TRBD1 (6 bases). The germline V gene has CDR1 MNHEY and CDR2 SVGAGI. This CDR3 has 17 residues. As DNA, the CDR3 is TGTGTTAGCAGTTACTCGGGGGCAGACGCGTTGAACACTGAAGCTTTCTTT. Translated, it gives CVSSYSGADALNTEAFF.

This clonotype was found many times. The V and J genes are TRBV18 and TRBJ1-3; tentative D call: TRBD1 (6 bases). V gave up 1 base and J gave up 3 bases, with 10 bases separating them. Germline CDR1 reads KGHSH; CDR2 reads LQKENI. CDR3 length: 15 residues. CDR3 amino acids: CASSPQQGGGNTIYF. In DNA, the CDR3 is TGTGCCAGCTCACCACAACAGGGAGGTGGAAACACCATATATTTT.

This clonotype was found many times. The DNA for the CDR3 is TGTGCCAGCAGCTTAGGGTGGCAGGCGCTGCTACAAAAAGAGACCCAGTACTTC. Translating it yields CASSLGWQALLQKETQYF. This chain joins TRBV7-2 and TRBJ2-5; D remains ambiguous. Between the trimmed V and J ends, which lost 1 base and 3 bases, there was a span of 21 bases. This CDR3 spans 18 amino acids. In germline, CDR1 is SGHTA, CDR2 FQGNSA.

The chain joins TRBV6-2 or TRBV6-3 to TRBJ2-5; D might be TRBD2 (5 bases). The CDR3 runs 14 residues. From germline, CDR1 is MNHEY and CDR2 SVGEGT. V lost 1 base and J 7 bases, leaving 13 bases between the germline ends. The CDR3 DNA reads TGTGCCAGCAGTTACTATCGCTACCGGGGGACCCAGTACTTC. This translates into CASSYYRYRGTQYF.

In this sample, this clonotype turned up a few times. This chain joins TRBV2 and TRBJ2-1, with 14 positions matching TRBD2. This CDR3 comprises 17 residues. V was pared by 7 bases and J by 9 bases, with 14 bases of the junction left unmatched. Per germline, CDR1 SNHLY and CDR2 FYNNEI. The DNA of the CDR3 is TGTGCCAGCACTCCGGGACTAGCGGGAGCACGTGGGGGTGAGCAGTTCTTC. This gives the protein CASTPGLAGARGGEQFF.

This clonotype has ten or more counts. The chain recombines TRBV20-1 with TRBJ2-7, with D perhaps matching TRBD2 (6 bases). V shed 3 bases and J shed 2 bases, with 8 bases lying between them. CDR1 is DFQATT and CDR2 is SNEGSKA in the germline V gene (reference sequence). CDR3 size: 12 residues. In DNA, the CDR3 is TGCAGTGCTAGCGGGGGAGCCTACGAGCAGTACTTC. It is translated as CSASGGAYEQYF.

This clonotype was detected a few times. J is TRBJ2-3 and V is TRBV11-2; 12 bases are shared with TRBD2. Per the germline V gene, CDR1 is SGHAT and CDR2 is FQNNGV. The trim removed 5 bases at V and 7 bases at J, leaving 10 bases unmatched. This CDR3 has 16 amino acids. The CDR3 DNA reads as TGTGCCAGCAGCCTAAACCTAGCGGGGGGGCGACATACGCAGTATTTT. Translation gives CASSLNLAGGRHTQYF.

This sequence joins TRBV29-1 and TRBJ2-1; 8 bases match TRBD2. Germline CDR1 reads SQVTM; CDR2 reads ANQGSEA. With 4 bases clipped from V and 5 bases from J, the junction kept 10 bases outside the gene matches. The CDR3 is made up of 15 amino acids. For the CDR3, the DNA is TGCAGCGTTGTCGAGACGGGAGGGCTGGACAATGAGCAGTTCTTC. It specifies CSVVETGGLDNEQFF.

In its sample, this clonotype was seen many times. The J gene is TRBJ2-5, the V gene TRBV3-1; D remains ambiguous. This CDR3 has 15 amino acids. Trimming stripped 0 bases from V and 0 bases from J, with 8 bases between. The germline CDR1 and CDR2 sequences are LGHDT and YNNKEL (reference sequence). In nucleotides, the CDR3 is TGTGCCAGCAGCCAAGAAATAGTTTACCAAGAGACCCAGTACTTC. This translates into CASSQEIVYQETQYF.

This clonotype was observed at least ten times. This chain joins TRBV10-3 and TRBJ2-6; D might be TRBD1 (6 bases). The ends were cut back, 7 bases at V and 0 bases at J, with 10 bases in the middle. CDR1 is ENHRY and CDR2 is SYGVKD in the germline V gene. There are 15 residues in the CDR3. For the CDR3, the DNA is TGTGCCATCAAGGGGGACCTCTCTGGGGCCAACGTCCTGACTTTC. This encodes CAIKGDLSGANVLTF.

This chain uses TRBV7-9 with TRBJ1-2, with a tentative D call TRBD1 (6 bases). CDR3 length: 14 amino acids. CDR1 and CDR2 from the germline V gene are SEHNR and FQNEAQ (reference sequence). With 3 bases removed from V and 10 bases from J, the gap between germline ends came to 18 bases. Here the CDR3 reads CASSLDGTSHNYTF. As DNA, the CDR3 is TGTGCCAGCAGCTTGGACGGGACATCCCATAACTACACCTTC.